This is a list of T cell receptor beta chains from one sample in a study. TCRdb re-analysed the 5' RACE reads in MiXCR, keeping a single row per CDR3 protein. The sample contains tens of thousands of distinct CDR3 sequences, about 24% of which appear only once. The sequenced sample was tumor-infiltrating naive CD4+ T cells sorted from the breast tumor. The receptors originated from a female donor with breast cancer. The CDR3 runs from the conserved cysteine through the conserved F or W. D genes are given only for firm matches. The size entry is marked missing in some rows and otherwise reads once, few, many or a size class.

clone size,D gene,J gene,V gene,CDR3 protein,CDR3 DNA
-,TRBD1,TRBJ2-4,TRBV3-1,CASSHRDRGPSGGRNIQYF,TGTGCCAGCAGCCACCGGGACAGGGGTCCCTCAGGGGGGAGAAACATTCAGTACTTC
-,TRBD1,TRBJ2-5,TRBV5-1,CASSLADRGETQYF,TGCGCCAGCAGCTTGGCCGACAGGGGGGAGACCCAGTACTTC
-,-,TRBJ1-1,TRBV5-1,CASSLLPAGENTEAFF,TGCGCCAGCAGCCTCCTTCCGGCAGGGGAGAACACTGAAGCTTTCTTT
-,TRBD1,TRBJ2-7,TRBV4-1,CASSQDRWDSYEQYF,TGCGCCAGCAGCCAAGATCGGTGGGACAGCTACGAGCAGTACTTC
few,TRBD1,TRBJ2-5,TRBV6-5,CASSYDRGYGTQYF,TGTGCCAGCAGTTACGACAGGGGCTACGGGACCCAGTACTTC
-,-,TRBJ1-2,TRBV25-1,CASSRDTSNYGYTF,TGTGCCAGCAGCCGGGACACCTCTAACTATGGCTACACCTTC
many,-,TRBJ2-3,TRBV20-1,CSARDWSSGTDTQYF,TGCAGTGCTAGAGATTGGTCTAGCGGCACAGATACGCAGTATTTT
-,-,TRBJ1-2,TRBV2,CASSEAEILIYGYTF,TGTGCCAGCAGTGAAGCGGAGATACTCATCTATGGCTACACCTTC
-,TRBD1,TRBJ2-7,TRBV29-1,CSVVDRGFVNEQYF,TGCAGCGTTGTCGACAGGGGGTTTGTGAACGAGCAGTACTTC
few,-,TRBJ2-5,TRBV2,CASKGEETQYF,TGTGCCAGCAAGGGTGAAGAGACCCAGTACTTC
many,-,TRBJ1-1,TRBV5-1,CASSLGPRNTEAFF,TGCGCCAGCAGCTTGGGACCCAGGAACACTGAAGCTTTCTTT
-,-,TRBJ1-5,TRBV6-6,CASTPRGDQPQHF,TGTGCCAGCACCCCACGGGGAGACCAGCCCCAGCATTTT
-,-,TRBJ2-7,TRBV24-1,CATTRQDSYEQYF,TGTGCCACCACGAGACAGGACTCCTACGAGCAGTACTTC
many,TRBD2,TRBJ2-3,TRBV20-1,CSAIAGIEWHTQYF,TGCAGTGCCATAGCGGGAATCGAATGGCATACGCAGTATTTT
-,-,TRBJ1-2,TRBV3-1,CASSKRGTSYGYTF,TGTGCCAGCAGCAAGCGAGGGACCTCCTATGGCTACACCTTC
few,-,TRBJ1-2,TRBV6-1,CASSESQGDGYTF,TGTGCCAGCAGTGAAAGTCAGGGAGATGGCTACACCTTC
-,TRBD1,TRBJ2-5,TRBV7-2,CASSKGQGIQETQYF,TGTGCCAGCAGCAAGGGACAGGGGATCCAAGAGACCCAGTACTTC
few,TRBD2,TRBJ2-1,TRBV7-2,CASSFYLAGGNEQFF,TGTGCCAGCAGCTTCTATCTAGCGGGGGGAAATGAGCAGTTCTTC
-,TRBD2,TRBJ2-2,TRBV7-8,CASSLQRELGGELFF,TGTGCCAGCAGCTTACAGCGGGAGCTGGGAGGGGAGCTGTTTTTT
-,TRBD1,TRBJ1-2,TRBV7-2,CASSRDREYGYTF,TGTGCCAGCAGCAGGGACAGGGAGTATGGCTACACCTTC
few,-,TRBJ2-1,TRBV5-1,CASSLDRAGSTQFF,TGCGCCAGCAGCTTGGACAGGGCGGGTAGTACGCAGTTCTTC
once,TRBD1,TRBJ1-5,TRBV2,CASRTGLRNQPQHF,TGTGCCAGCAGGACAGGGTTACGCAATCAGCCCCAGCATTTT
-,-,TRBJ2-5,TRBV6-5,CASSYDPGPGETQYF,TGTGCCAGCAGTTACGATCCAGGGCCGGGGGAGACCCAGTACTTC
few,TRBD1,TRBJ2-2,TRBV6-2/TRBV6-3,CASIRQGANTGELFF,TGTGCCAGCATTCGACAGGGGGCCAACACCGGGGAGCTGTTTTTT
few,-,TRBJ2-1,TRBV10-3,CAISERSSEQFF,TGTGCCATCAGTGAAAGGAGTAGTGAGCAGTTCTTC
many,-,TRBJ2-2,TRBV4-3,CASSQEWRQLIVGELFF,TGCGCCAGCAGCCAAGAGTGGCGACAGCTGATAGTCGGGGAGCTGTTTTTT
many,TRBD2,TRBJ2-1,TRBV5-5,CASSLAHGLAVNNEQFF,TGTGCCAGCAGCTTGGCCCACGGACTAGCGGTTAACAATGAGCAGTTCTTC
-,-,TRBJ2-5,TRBV9,CASSLMGDVASETQYF,TGTGCCAGCAGCCTCATGGGGGATGTCGCCTCGGAGACCCAGTACTTC
few,TRBD2,TRBJ2-7,TRBV5-1,CASSLFVPSGSNEQYF,TGCGCCAGCAGCTTGTTCGTGCCGAGCGGGAGTAACGAGCAGTACTTC
-,TRBD1,TRBJ2-7,TRBV5-1,CASSLQGAGTYEQYF,TGCGCCAGCAGCTTGCAGGGGGCCGGCACCTACGAGCAGTACTTC
-,TRBD1,TRBJ1-5,TRBV12-3/TRBV12-4,CASSLQGARNQPQHF,TGTGCCAGCAGTTTGCAGGGGGCTAGAAATCAGCCCCAGCATTTT
-,-,TRBJ1-1,TRBV7-9,CASSFYEAFF,TGTGCCAGCAGCTTTTACGAAGCTTTCTTT
once,-,TRBJ2-2,TRBV25-1,CASSDSPNTGELFF,TGTGCCAGCAGTGACAGTCCGAATACCGGGGAGCTGTTTTTT
once,-,TRBJ1-4,TRBV4-2,CASRLIGEKLFF,TGTGCCAGCAGGCTAATAGGGGAAAAACTGTTTTTT
once,TRBD2,TRBJ2-1,TRBV4-2,CASSPFSGRAGEKFF,TGTGCCAGCAGCCCGTTCTCCGGACGAGCGGGAGAGAAGTTCTTC
many,TRBD1,TRBJ1-1,TRBV7-9,CASRTGGLNTEAFF,TGTGCCAGCAGGACAGGGGGATTGAACACTGAAGCTTTCTTT